Each of the 6 T cell receptor beta chains below was sequenced from the same sample in a study of identifying expanded T cells in peripheral blood. Sequencing used immunoSEQ multiplex PCR; TCRdb keeps in-frame clones, though not all of them. The data hold about 97,000 clones, with 87% observed a single time. Sequenced input: blood. These receptors all come from a person aged 18-70 years in good health.

The CDR3 DNA sequence: TGTGCCAGCAGCCCCTTGAGTGGTGGCTACACCTTC. This translates into CASSPLSGGYTF. The J gene is TRBJ1-2, the V gene TRBV5-5, with D unresolved. V lost 4 bases, J lost 7 bases, and 11 bases lay in between. The germline V gene has CDR1 SGHKS and CDR2 YYEKEE (reference sequence). The CDR3 extends over 12 amino acids.

The V and J genes are TRBV6-1 and TRBJ1-6, with D unclear. The CDR3 runs 15 residues. From germline, CDR1 is MNHNS and CDR2 SASEGT. The V gene lost 2 bases and the J gene lost 7 bases, with 12 bases spanning the gap. This chain's CDR3 is CASSEWESENSPLHF. The CDR3 DNA follows: TGTGCCAGCAGTGAATGGGAGTCCGAAAATTCACCCCTCCACTTT.

In its sample, this clone was seen once. The V and J genes are TRBV4-3 and TRBJ2-5; 8 nucleotides match TRBD1. V gave up 2 bases and J gave up 6 bases; unmatched junction bases: 5. Per germline, CDR1 LGHNA and CDR2 YSLEER. The CDR3 length is 14 residues. This chain's CDR3 is CASSQSQGAKTQYF. The CDR3 coding sequence is TGCGCCAGCAGCCAAAGTCAGGGGGCAAAGACCCAGTACTTC.

The chain combines TRBV19 with TRBJ2-1; D uncertain. Trimming removed 5 bases at V and 6 bases at J, with 5 bases between. The length of the CDR3 is 11 residues. Looked up from germline, CDR1 is LNHDA and CDR2 is SQIVND (reference sequence). CDR3 residues: CASSASNEQFF. The CDR3 DNA reads TGTGCCAGTAGTGCCTCCAATGAGCAGTTCTTC.

A single count supports this clone. The rearrangement uses TRBV12-5 and TRBJ1-5, with 8 positions matching TRBD1. With V trimmed by 4 bases and J by 11 bases, 1 base remained unmatched. The germline CDR1 and CDR2 sequences are LGHNT and FRNRAP. There are 11 residues in the CDR3. The CDR3 DNA reads TGTGCTAGTGGTTCACAGGGGGCCCAGCATTTT. Translation gives CASGSQGAQHF.

The rearrangement joins TRBV30 to TRBJ2-5, with D unclear. Germline V gives CDR1 GTSNPN, CDR2 SVGIG (reference sequence). V lost 1 base to trimming and J lost 1 base, with 4 bases between them. This CDR3 is 12 amino acids long. CDR3 region: CAWSGGQETQYF. The CDR3 nucleotides are TGTGCCTGGAGTGGGGGCCAAGAGACCCAGTACTTC.